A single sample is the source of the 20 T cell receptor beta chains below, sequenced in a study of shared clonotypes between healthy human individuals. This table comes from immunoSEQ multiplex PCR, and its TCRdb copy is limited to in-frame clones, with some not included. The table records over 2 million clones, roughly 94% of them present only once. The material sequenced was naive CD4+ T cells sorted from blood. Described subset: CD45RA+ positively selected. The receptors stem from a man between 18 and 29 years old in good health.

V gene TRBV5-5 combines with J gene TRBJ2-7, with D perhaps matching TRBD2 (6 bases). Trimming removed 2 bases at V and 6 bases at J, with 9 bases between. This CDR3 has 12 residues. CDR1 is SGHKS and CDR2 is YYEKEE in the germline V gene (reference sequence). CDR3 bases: TGTGCCAGCAGCTTAGGCGGGGTCGAGCAGTACTTC. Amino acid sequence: CASSLGGVEQYF.

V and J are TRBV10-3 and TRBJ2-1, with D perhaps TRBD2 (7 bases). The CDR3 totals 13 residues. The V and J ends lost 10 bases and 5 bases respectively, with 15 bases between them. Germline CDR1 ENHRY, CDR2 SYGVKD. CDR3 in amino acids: CATLRGGDNEQFF. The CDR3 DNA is TGTGCCACCCTCAGAGGGGGGGACAATGAGCAGTTCTTC.

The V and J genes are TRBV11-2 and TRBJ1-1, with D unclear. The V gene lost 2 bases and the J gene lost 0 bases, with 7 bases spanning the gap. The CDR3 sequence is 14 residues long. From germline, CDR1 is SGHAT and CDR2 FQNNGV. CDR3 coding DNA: TGTGCCAGCAGCTTAAGGGAGATGAACACTGAAGCTTTCTTT. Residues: CASSLREMNTEAFF.

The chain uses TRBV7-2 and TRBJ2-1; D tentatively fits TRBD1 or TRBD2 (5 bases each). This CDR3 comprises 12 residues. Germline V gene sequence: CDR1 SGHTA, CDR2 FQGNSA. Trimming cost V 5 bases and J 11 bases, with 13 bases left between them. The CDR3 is CASSPSGTQQFF. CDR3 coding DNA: TGTGCCAGCAGCCCGTCCGGGACCCAGCAGTTCTTC.

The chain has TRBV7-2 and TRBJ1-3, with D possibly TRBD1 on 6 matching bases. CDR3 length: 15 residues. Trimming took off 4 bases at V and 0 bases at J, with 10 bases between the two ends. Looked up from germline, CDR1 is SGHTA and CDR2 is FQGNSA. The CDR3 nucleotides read TGTGCCAGCAGCTCGGACAGTAGCTCTGGAAACACCATATATTTT. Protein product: CASSSDSSSGNTIYF.

In DNA, the CDR3 is TGTGCCTGGAGTCGGGTCTTCTCTGGGGCCAACGTCCTGACTTTC. Residues: CAWSRVFSGANVLTF. The chain has TRBV30 and TRBJ2-6; no reliable D call. V was cut by 2 bases and J by 0 bases, with 8 bases left in between. The CDR3 runs 15 residues. Germline V gene sequence: CDR1 GTSNPN, CDR2 SVGIG (reference sequence).

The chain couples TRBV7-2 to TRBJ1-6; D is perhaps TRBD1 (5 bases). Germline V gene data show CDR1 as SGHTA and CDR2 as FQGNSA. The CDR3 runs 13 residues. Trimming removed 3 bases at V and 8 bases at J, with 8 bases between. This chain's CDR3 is CASSFLTDSPLHF. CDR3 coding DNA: TGTGCCAGCAGCTTCCTGACAGATTCACCCCTCCACTTT. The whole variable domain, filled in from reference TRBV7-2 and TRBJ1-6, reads GAGVSQSPSNKVTEKGKDVELRCDPISGHTALYWYRQSLGQGLEFLIYFQGNSAPDKSGLPSDRFSAERTGGSVSTLTIQRTQQEDSAVYLCASSFLTDSPLHFGNGTRLTVT.

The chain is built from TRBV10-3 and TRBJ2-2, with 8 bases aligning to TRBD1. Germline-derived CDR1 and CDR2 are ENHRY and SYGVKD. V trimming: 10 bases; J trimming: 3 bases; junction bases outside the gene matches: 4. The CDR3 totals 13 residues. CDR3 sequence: CASGQGYTGELFF. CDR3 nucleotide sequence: TGTGCCAGTGGACAGGGATACACCGGGGAGCTGTTTTTT.

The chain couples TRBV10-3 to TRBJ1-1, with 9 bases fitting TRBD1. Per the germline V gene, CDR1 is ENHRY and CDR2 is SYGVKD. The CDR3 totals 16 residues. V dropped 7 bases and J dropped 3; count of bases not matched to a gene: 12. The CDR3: CAIKGGGTGLDTEAFF. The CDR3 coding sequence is TGTGCCATCAAGGGTGGAGGGACAGGGTTGGACACTGAAGCTTTCTTT.

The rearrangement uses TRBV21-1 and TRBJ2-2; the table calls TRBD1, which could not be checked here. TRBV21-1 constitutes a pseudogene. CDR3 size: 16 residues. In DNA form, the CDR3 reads TGTGCCAGCAGCAAAGGTGACAGGGGGCGAACCGGGGAGCTGTTTTTT. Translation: CASSKGDRGRTGELFF.

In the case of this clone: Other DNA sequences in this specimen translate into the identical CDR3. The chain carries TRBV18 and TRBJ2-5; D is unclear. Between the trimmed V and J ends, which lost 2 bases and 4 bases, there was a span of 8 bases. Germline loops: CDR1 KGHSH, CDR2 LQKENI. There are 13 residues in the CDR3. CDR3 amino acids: CASSPNAGETQYF. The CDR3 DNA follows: TGTGCCAGCTCACCAAACGCCGGAGAGACCCAGTACTTC.

The CDR3 protein is CASSPPLASGTDTQYF. CDR3 DNA sequence: TGCGCCAGCAGCCCCCCCTTAGCGAGTGGCACAGATACGCAGTATTTT. The V and J genes are TRBV5-1 and TRBJ2-3; TRBD2 is a possible D gene (5 bases). CDR3 length: 16 amino acids. Germline V gene lookup returns CDR1 SGHRS and CDR2 YFSETQ. V lost 4 bases to trimming and J lost 1 base, with 16 bases between them.

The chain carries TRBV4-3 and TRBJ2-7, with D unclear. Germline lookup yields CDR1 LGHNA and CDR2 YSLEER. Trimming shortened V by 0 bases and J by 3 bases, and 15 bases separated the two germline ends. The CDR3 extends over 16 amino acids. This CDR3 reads CASSQDRQAPYYEQYF. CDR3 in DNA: TGCGCCAGCAGCCAAGACCGGCAGGCCCCCTACTACGAGCAGTACTTC.

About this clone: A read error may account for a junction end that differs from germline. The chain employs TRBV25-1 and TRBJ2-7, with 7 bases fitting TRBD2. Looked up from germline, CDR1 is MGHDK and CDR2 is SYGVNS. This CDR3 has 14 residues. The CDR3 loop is CATSLSGSAYEQYF. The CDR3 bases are TGTGCCACCAGTCTTAGCGGGTCCGCCTACGAGCAGTACTTC.

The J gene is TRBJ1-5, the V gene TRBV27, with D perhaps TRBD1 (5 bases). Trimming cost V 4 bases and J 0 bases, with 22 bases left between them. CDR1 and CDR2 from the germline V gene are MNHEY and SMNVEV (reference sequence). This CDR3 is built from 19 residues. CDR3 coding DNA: TGTGCCAGCAGTTCCCGCCAGGGTCCCCTCCTCTATAGCAATCAGCCCCAGCATTTT. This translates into CASSSRQGPLLYSNQPQHF.

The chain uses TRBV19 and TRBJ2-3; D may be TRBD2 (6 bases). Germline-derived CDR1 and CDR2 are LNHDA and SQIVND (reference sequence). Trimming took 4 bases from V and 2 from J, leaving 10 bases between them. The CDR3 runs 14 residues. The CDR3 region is CASSSGGVTDTQYF. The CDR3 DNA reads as TGTGCCAGTAGTAGTGGCGGGGTCACAGATACGCAGTATTTT.

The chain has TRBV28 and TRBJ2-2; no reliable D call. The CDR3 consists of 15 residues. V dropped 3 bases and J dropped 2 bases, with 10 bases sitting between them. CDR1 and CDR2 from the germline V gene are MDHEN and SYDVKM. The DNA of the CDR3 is TGTGCCAGCAGTTTTCCCCAACTCAACACCGGGGAGCTGTTTTTT. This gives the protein CASSFPQLNTGELFF.

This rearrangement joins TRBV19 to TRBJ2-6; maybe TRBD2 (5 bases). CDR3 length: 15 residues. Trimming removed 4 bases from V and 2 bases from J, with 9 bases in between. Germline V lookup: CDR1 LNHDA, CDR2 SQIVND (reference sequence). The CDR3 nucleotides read TGTGCCAGTAGTAATGAGGGCGCTGGGGCCAACGTCCTGACTTTC. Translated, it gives CASSNEGAGANVLTF.

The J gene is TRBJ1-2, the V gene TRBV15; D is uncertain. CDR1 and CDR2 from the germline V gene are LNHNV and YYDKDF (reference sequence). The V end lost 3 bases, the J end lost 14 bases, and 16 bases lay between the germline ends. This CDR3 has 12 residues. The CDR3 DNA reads TGTGCCACCAGCAGTAGAACGGGAGTGGGGACCTTC. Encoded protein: CATSSRTGVGTF.

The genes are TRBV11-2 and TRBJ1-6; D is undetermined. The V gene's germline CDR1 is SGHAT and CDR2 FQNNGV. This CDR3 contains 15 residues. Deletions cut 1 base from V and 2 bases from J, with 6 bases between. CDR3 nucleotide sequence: TGTGCCAGCAGCTTAGGGATGGCCTATAATTCACCCCTCCACTTT. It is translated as CASSLGMAYNSPLHF. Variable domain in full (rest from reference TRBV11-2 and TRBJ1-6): EAGVAQSPRYKIIEKRQSVAFWCNPISGHATLYWYQQILGQGPKLLIQFQNNGVVDDSQLPKDRFSAERLKGVDSTLKIQPAKLEDSAVYLCASSLGMAYNSPLHFGNGTRLTVT.